This T cell receptor beta chain was profiled in a study of blood T cell repertoires in COVID-19. Sequencing used immunoSEQ multiplex PCR; TCRdb keeps in-frame clones, though not all of them. Here the sample spans 85,000 to 100,000 clones, 79% being singletons. V was clipped by 0 bases and J by 6 bases, with 15 bases between them. Germline-derived CDR1 and CDR2 are SGHRS and YFSETQ. The CDR3 length is 15 residues. The rearrangement joins TRBV5-1 to TRBJ1-1; D gene ambiguous. The TCR comes from a woman older than 75 with active or convalescent COVID-19. Sequencing was done on a sample of peripheral blood. In DNA, the CDR3 is TGCGCCAGCAGCTTGGGGGCACAGCCTTTCTCTGAAGCTTTCTTT. Its translation is CASSLGAQPFSEAFF. Full variable domain (rest looked up from reference TRBV5-1 and TRBJ1-1): KAGVTQTPRYLIKTRGQQVTLSCSPISGHRSVSWYQQTPGQGLQFLFEYFSETQRNKGNFPGRFSGRQFSNSRSEMNVSTLELGDSALYLCASSLGAQPFSEAFFGQGTRLTVV.